Following are 29 T cell receptor beta chains from one sample sequenced in a study of shared clonotypes between healthy human individuals. The method was immunoSEQ multiplex PCR; TCRdb's version includes in-frame clones alone and lacks a portion of them. The table shows 1,500,000 or so clones, with roughly 98.5% occurring only once. The sequencing sample was made of naive CD4+ T cells sorted from blood. Subset given: CD45RA+ positively selected. The receptors were sampled from a young man in good health.

The chain combines TRBV7-8 with TRBJ2-3; no firm D call. The CDR3 totals 14 residues. V lost 6 bases to trimming and J lost 2 bases, with 12 bases between them. CDR1 and CDR2 (germline): SGHVS, FQNEAQ. The CDR3 DNA is TGTGCCAGCAGTTTCGAAGTAGCCACAGATACGCAGTATTTT. As protein: CASSFEVATDTQYF.

The sample holds one count of this clone. The J gene is TRBJ2-7, the V gene TRBV10-3; TRBD1 matches at 7 bases. V shed 3 bases and J 0 bases; nucleotides not matched to a gene: 8. The germline gives CDR1 ENHRY, CDR2 SYGVKD. The CDR3 extends over 16 amino acids. The CDR3 nucleotides are TGTGCCATCAGTGAATTGGGACAGAGAATCTCCTACGAGCAGTACTTC. Its protein product is CAISELGQRISYEQYF.

This chain connects TRBV28 to TRBJ1-4; D is perhaps TRBD1 (5 bases). Germline values: CDR1 MDHEN, CDR2 SYDVKM. V was shortened by 3 bases and J by 6 bases, with 14 bases between the two germline ends. CDR3 length: 15 amino acids. The CDR3 is CASSFPGQGHEKLFF. CDR3 coding DNA: TGTGCCAGCAGTTTCCCCGGACAAGGTCATGAAAAACTGTTTTTT.

V gene TRBV5-1 combines with J gene TRBJ2-1, with 9 bases matching TRBD1. The V gene's germline CDR1 is SGHRS and CDR2 YFSETQ. The CDR3 is made up of 18 amino acids. The trim removed 1 base at V and 6 bases at J, leaving 14 bases unmatched. The CDR3 DNA is TGCGCCAGCAGCTTGACTCCACCGGGACAGGGATTACGCAATGAGCAGTTCTTC. This encodes CASSLTPPGQGLRNEQFF.

The chain combines TRBV4-1 with TRBJ2-7; TRBD2 matches 12 bases. The germline V gene encodes CDR1 MGHRA and CDR2 YSYEKL. After removal of 4 bases from V and 3 bases from J, the junction contained 7 bases not matched to a gene. The length of the CDR3 is 16 residues. CDR3 bases: TGCGCCAGCAGCCTCCCCGGACTAGCGGGACTCTACGAGCAGTACTTC. Translated, it gives CASSLPGLAGLYEQYF.

The chain carries TRBV7-9 and TRBJ2-7; D tentatively reads TRBD1 or TRBD2 (5 bases each). The germline V gene encodes CDR1 SEHNR and CDR2 FQNEAQ (reference sequence). The CDR3 loop spans 15 amino acids. Deletions cut 1 base from V and 4 bases from J, with 14 bases between. CDR3 loop: CASSLDGGVVYEQYF. CDR3 in DNA: TGTGCCAGCAGCTTAGATGGGGGAGTTGTGTACGAGCAGTACTTC.

The genes are TRBV5-4 and TRBJ2-3; 10 bases map to TRBD2. Germline V gene lookup returns CDR1 SGHNT and CDR2 YYREEE (reference sequence). The CDR3 extends over 15 amino acids. After removal of 3 bases from V and 3 bases from J, the junction contained 4 bases not matched to a gene. The CDR3 spells CASSSRAGGTDTQYF. CDR3 in DNA: TGTGCCAGCAGCTCCCGAGCGGGAGGGACAGATACGCAGTATTTT.

The chain has TRBV7-2 and TRBJ2-3, with 9 bases matching TRBD2. The CDR3 is made up of 16 amino acids. Looked up from germline, CDR1 is SGHTA and CDR2 is FQGNSA. V gave up 5 bases and J gave up 3 bases; unmatched junction bases: 9. The CDR3 reads CASSPSRGLATDTQYF. CDR3 nucleotides: TGTGCCAGCAGCCCCTCAAGGGGACTAGCAACAGATACGCAGTATTTT.

The chain uses TRBV6-6 and TRBJ2-1, with 12 bases fitting TRBD1. The CDR3 extends over 16 amino acids. Germline-derived CDR1 and CDR2 are MNHNY and SVGAGI (reference sequence). The V and J ends lost 5 bases and 9 bases, in that order; junction bases with no gene match: 11. In DNA, the CDR3 is TGTGCCAGCAGTGGCGAGAGGGGACAGGGGGCTAGTGAGCAGTTCTTC. This sequence encodes CASSGERGQGASEQFF.

The chain is built from TRBV18 and TRBJ2-7, with 12 bases fitting TRBD1. Germline V CDR1 and CDR2: KGHSH, LQKENI. J was trimmed by 3 bases and V by 5 bases; bases with no gene match: 5. The CDR3 is 15 amino acids. The CDR3 nucleotides are TGTGCCAGCTCAGACGGGACAGGGGGCTTCTACGAGCAGTACTTC. Protein: CASSDGTGGFYEQYF.

In nucleotides, the CDR3 is TGTGCCAGTAGTATCGGAGCCGCAGATACGCAGTATTTT. This codes for CASSIGAADTQYF. The chain employs TRBV19 and TRBJ2-3, with D unclear. Looked up from germline, CDR1 is LNHDA and CDR2 is SQIVND (reference sequence). The CDR3 loop spans 13 amino acids. V shed 3 bases and J shed 4 bases, with 8 bases lying between them.

The rearrangement uses TRBV11-2 and TRBJ2-1, with D unclear. Per germline, CDR1 SGHAT and CDR2 FQNNGV. Between the trimmed V and J ends, which lost 1 base and 6 bases, there was a span of 19 bases. This CDR3 spans 17 amino acids. In DNA form, the CDR3 reads TGTGCCAGCAGCTTAGTTTCGGCTCTCTTAATTGGCAATGAGCAGTTCTTC. This encodes CASSLVSALLIGNEQFF.

This chain links TRBV19 with TRBJ2-7, with D uncertain. The V and J ends lost 3 bases and 2 bases respectively, with 11 bases between them. CDR3 length: 14 amino acids. CDR1 and CDR2 (germline): LNHDA, SQIVND (reference sequence). The CDR3: CASSIFADAYEQYF. CDR3 nucleotides: TGTGCCAGTAGTATTTTCGCAGATGCCTACGAGCAGTACTTC.

In the case of this clone: One end of the junction is discordant with germline, which a read error may explain. The V and J genes are TRBV29-1 and TRBJ1-1; D call uncertain. This CDR3 has 9 residues. Germline loops: CDR1 SQVTM, CDR2 ANQGSEA. The CDR3 reads CSVEDGSIF. The CDR3 region has the DNA TGCAGCGTTGAAGACGGGTCGATCTTT.

The chain uses TRBV28 and TRBJ1-5; 7 positions match TRBD1. The V gene end was trimmed by 0 bases and the J gene end by 2 bases; junction bases not matched to a gene: 13. The CDR3 has 19 amino acids. CDR1 MDHEN and CDR2 SYDVKM come from the germline V gene. The CDR3 DNA reads as TGTGCCAGCAGTTTATGGTGGGCCGACAGGGTCGAGGGCAATCAGCCCCAGCATTTT. This translates into CASSLWWADRVEGNQPQHF.

In its sample, this clone was seen once. This chain connects TRBV19 to TRBJ1-5, with D hard to call. V lost 3 bases and J 4 bases, leaving 13 bases between the germline ends. This CDR3 is built from 15 residues. CDR1 is LNHDA, CDR2 SQIVND, per germline (reference sequence). CDR3 bases: TGTGCCAGTAGTATTTGGTCACGAGGGAATCAGCCCCAGCATTTT. Its protein product is CASSIWSRGNQPQHF.

The chain is built from TRBV11-2 and TRBJ2-7; 11 positions agree with TRBD1. The CDR3 loop spans 17 amino acids. Germline CDR1 SGHAT, CDR2 FQNNGV. V was pared by 4 bases and J by 0 bases, with 8 bases of the junction left unmatched. This CDR3 is CASSSRDRGSSSYEQYF. The CDR3 bases are TGTGCCAGCAGCTCCCGGGACAGGGGGTCCAGCTCCTACGAGCAGTACTTC.

This chain links TRBV15 with TRBJ2-7, with D possibly being TRBD1 (7 bases). This CDR3 is 16 amino acids long. Trimming took off 1 base at V and 6 bases at J, with 19 bases between the two ends. The V gene's germline CDR1 is LNHNV and CDR2 YYDKDF (reference sequence). The chain's CDR3 is CATSRARGGQDGEQYF. In DNA, the CDR3 is TGTGCCACCAGCAGAGCCAGGGGAGGACAGGACGGCGAGCAGTACTTC.

The chain uses TRBV6-1 and TRBJ1-2, with 7 positions matching TRBD1. There are 14 residues in the CDR3. V shed 3 bases and J 4 bases; nucleotides not matched to a gene: 5. Germline CDR1 reads MNHNS; CDR2 reads SASEGT. CDR3 protein: CASSDQGQSYGYTF. The CDR3, as DNA: TGTGCCAGCAGTGACCAGGGACAGAGCTATGGCTACACCTTC.

In DNA, the CDR3 is TGCAGTGCTGGCTCCGGGTGGTTCTTT. As protein: CSAGSGWFF. The chain recombines TRBV20-1 with TRBJ1-1; D remains ambiguous. This CDR3 is built from 9 residues. Germline CDR1 is DFQATT and CDR2 is SNEGSKA (reference sequence). V was pared by 5 bases and J by 14 bases, with 12 bases between.

The chain has TRBV28 and TRBJ2-7; the match to TRBD2 covers 12 bases. Per the germline V gene, CDR1 is MDHEN and CDR2 is SYDVKM. This CDR3 has 18 residues. The J segment lost 0 bases and the V segment lost 3 bases, leaving 9 bases of the junction unmatched. The chain's CDR3 is CASSLAGRTSGTSYEQYF. The CDR3 DNA sequence: TGTGCCAGCAGTTTGGCTGGTAGGACTAGCGGGACCTCCTACGAGCAGTACTTC.

The chain joins TRBV7-9 to TRBJ1-2; the D is unclear. Germline V CDR1 and CDR2: SEHNR, FQNEAQ (reference sequence). V lost 5 bases, J lost 4 bases, and 17 bases lay in between. The CDR3 covers 15 residues. The CDR3 spells CASSPTHRQSYGYTF. The CDR3 DNA reads as TGTGCCAGCAGCCCCACCCACCGGCAGAGCTATGGCTACACCTTC.

The CDR3 spells CASSPTLASGNTIYF. The DNA of the CDR3 is TGTGCCAGCAGCCCCACTTTGGCCTCTGGAAACACCATATATTTT. V and J are TRBV5-5 and TRBJ1-3; unclear D gene. CDR3 size: 15 residues. The germline V gene encodes CDR1 SGHKS and CDR2 YYEKEE (reference sequence). The V gene lost 4 bases and the J gene lost 0 bases, with 11 bases spanning the gap.

The chain recombines TRBV7-8 with TRBJ2-1; D might be TRBD2 (6 bases). V lost 4 bases, J lost 13 bases, and 14 bases lay in between. Germline-derived CDR1 and CDR2 are SGHVS and FQNEAQ. The CDR3 is 12 residues long. The CDR3 DNA is TGTGCCAGCAGCTCCACCGGGACTCCACAGTTCTTC. It yields the protein CASSSTGTPQFF.

This rearrangement joins TRBV11-2 to TRBJ2-7; D is possibly TRBD1 (5 bases). V lost 6 bases and J lost 0, with 18 bases in between. The V gene's germline CDR1 is SGHAT and CDR2 FQNNGV. The CDR3 totals 16 residues. This chain's CDR3 is CASRAPGKTSSYEQYF. The CDR3, as DNA: TGTGCCAGCAGAGCCCCAGGGAAGACGAGCTCCTACGAGCAGTACTTC.

This chain connects TRBV5-1 to TRBJ2-1, with 11 bases matching TRBD2. This CDR3 is 17 amino acids long. The germline V gene encodes CDR1 SGHRS and CDR2 YFSETQ. The V segment lost 0 bases and the J segment 4 bases; nucleotides outside the gene matches: 6. CDR3 DNA: TGCGCCAGCAGCTTGGCGGCTAGCGGGAGGAATTACAATGAGCAGTTCTTC. Its translation: CASSLAASGRNYNEQFF.

The CDR3: CASSPFTSYEQYF. The CDR3 DNA reads TGTGCCAGCAGTCCTTTCACCTCCTACGAGCAGTACTTC. The rearrangement uses TRBV28 and TRBJ2-7; no clear D. Germline V gives CDR1 MDHEN, CDR2 SYDVKM. This CDR3 contains 13 residues. The V and J ends lost 5 bases and 0 bases respectively, with 8 bases between them. Using reference TRBV28 and TRBJ2-7 for the parts outside the CDR3, the full variable domain is DVKVTQSSRYLVKRTGEKVFLECVQDMDHENMFWYRQDPGLGLRLIYFSYDVKMKEKGDIPEGYSVSREKKERFSLILESASTNQTSMYLCASSPFTSYEQYFGPGTRLTVT.

This chain uses TRBV25-1 with TRBJ2-7; D ambiguous. This CDR3 has 12 amino acids. V was trimmed by 4 bases and J by 3 bases, leaving 7 bases between them. Germline CDR1 and CDR2: MGHDK and SYGVNS. CDR3 sequence: CASSVGFYEQYF. CDR3 coding DNA: TGTGCCAGCAGTGTTGGGTTCTACGAGCAGTACTTC.

As DNA, the CDR3 is TGTGCCAGCAGCTTGGGACTAGCGGGCTACGAGCAGTACTTC. The encoded protein is CASSLGLAGYEQYF. The chain combines TRBV7-9 with TRBJ2-7; 12 bases fit TRBD2. After removal of 3 bases from V and 3 bases from J, the junction contained 0 bases not matched to a gene. The CDR3 sequence is 14 residues long. The germline V gene has CDR1 SEHNR and CDR2 FQNEAQ (reference sequence).